These 21 T cell receptor beta chains were sequenced from one sample in a study of spatial heterogeneity in lung cancer. Sample time point: sample taken at primary tumor resection. Extraction of whole RNA from tumor, nontumor lung or frozen PBMC preceded unsorted sequencing. TCRdb redid the calling of the 5' RACE reads with MiXCR, one entry per CDR3 protein. This sample has 45,000 to 55,000 distinct CDR3 sequences; around 5.2% occur once, and the top ten carry over 8.5%. Sequencing was performed on PBMCs, taken at surgery. These receptors all come from a male donor with early-stage non-small cell lung cancer.

This clonotype has ten or more counts. This rearrangement joins TRBV20-1 to TRBJ2-5; 9 positions match TRBD1. V shed 0 bases, J shed 5 bases, and the junction held 7 bases outside the gene matches. CDR3 size: 15 residues. Per the germline V gene, CDR1 is DFQATT and CDR2 is SNEGSKA (reference sequence). CDR3 region: CSARDFGQGLETQYF. Here the CDR3 DNA reads TGCAGTGCTAGAGATTTTGGACAGGGGTTGGAGACCCAGTACTTC.

At least ten counts were recorded for this clonotype. The chain combines TRBV13 with TRBJ2-7; TRBD1 aligns across 9 bases. CDR1 and CDR2 from the germline V gene are PRHDT and FYEKMQ (reference sequence). V shed 8 bases, J shed 0 bases, and the junction held 8 bases outside the gene matches. The CDR3 extends over 15 amino acids. The CDR3 nucleotides read TGTGCCAGCTCCCGAGCGGGACAGGGCTCCTACGAGCAGTACTTC. It translates to CASSRAGQGSYEQYF.

This clonotype appeared a few times. The chain combines TRBV29-1 with TRBJ2-5; D may be TRBD1 or TRBD2 (6 bases each). This CDR3 contains 11 residues. CDR1 SQVTM and CDR2 ANQGSEA come from the germline V gene. Trimming cost V 7 bases and J 5 bases, with 11 bases left between them. This chain's CDR3 is CSAGARETQYF. As DNA, the CDR3 is TGCAGCGCGGGGGCGCGGGAGACCCAGTACTTC.

At least ten counts were recorded for this clonotype. The gene calls are TRBV7-9 and TRBJ2-1; 14 bases fit TRBD2. J gave up 8 bases and V 11 bases, and 8 bases lay outside the gene matches. CDR3 length: 14 amino acids. Germline CDR1 and CDR2: SEHNR and FQNEAQ (reference sequence). The CDR3 nucleotides are TGTGCCTCGCGGACTAGCGGGAGGCAGGATGAGCAGTTCTTC. This sequence encodes CASRTSGRQDEQFF.

This clonotype was counted at least ten times. The V call is TRBV2, the J call TRBJ2-1; D not resolved. From germline, CDR1 is SNHLY and CDR2 FYNNEI. The CDR3 has 11 amino acids. V lost 1 base to trimming and J lost 10 bases, with 5 bases between them. The CDR3 DNA reads TGTGCCAGCAGTGAAGTGGGGGAGCAGTTCTTC. Its protein product is CASSEVGEQFF.

In its sample, this clonotype was seen a few times. V usage is TRBV19 and J usage is TRBJ2-2; TRBD1 matches 8 bases. Unmatched junction bases numbered 11, after V lost 7 bases and J lost 7 bases. Per germline, CDR1 LNHDA and CDR2 SQIVND (reference sequence). The CDR3 covers 15 residues. This CDR3 reads CASTPSGQGDGELFF. The DNA for the CDR3 is TGTGCCAGTACCCCATCCGGACAGGGAGACGGGGAGCTGTTTTTT. Supplemented by reference TRBV19 and TRBJ2-2, the full variable domain reads DGGITQSPKYLFRKEGQNVTLSCEQNLNHDAMYWYRQDPGQGLRLIYYSQIVNDFQKGDIAEGYSVSREKKESFPLTVTSAQKNPTAFYLCASTPSGQGDGELFFGEGSRLTVL.

In its sample, this clonotype was seen many times. The chain carries TRBV15 and TRBJ2-1; 9 bases align to TRBD2. The ends lost 5 bases at V and 4 bases at J; junction bases unmatched: 15. The CDR3 contains 18 residues. The germline V gene has CDR1 LNHNV and CDR2 YYDKDF (reference sequence). CDR3 in amino acids: CATSPTPRQLAGYNEQFF. The CDR3 bases are TGTGCCACCAGCCCTACCCCCCGGCAACTAGCGGGTTACAATGAGCAGTTCTTC.

DNA for the CDR3: TGCGCCAGCAGTGTGGAGGGCCATGAAGCTTTCTTT. It yields the protein CASSVEGHEAFF. This chain connects TRBV10-1 to TRBJ1-1, with D unresolved. Germline V gene data show CDR1 as WNHNN and CDR2 as SYGVQD (reference sequence). The CDR3 spans 12 residues. Trimming cost V 4 bases and J 7 bases, with 10 bases left between them.

This clonotype was observed at least ten times. This chain joins TRBV5-5 and TRBJ2-1; D possibly uses TRBD1 or TRBD2 (5 bases each). Trimming cost V 0 bases and J 14 bases, with 12 bases left between them. There are 12 residues in the CDR3. Germline V CDR1 and CDR2: SGHKS, YYEKEE (reference sequence). The CDR3 sequence is CASSLALRGEFF. DNA of the CDR3: TGTGCCAGCAGCTTGGCCTTGAGAGGGGAGTTCTTC.

This clonotype was counted at least ten times. The chain employs TRBV20-1 and TRBJ2-1, with TRBD2 matching 8 bases. This CDR3 region has 14 residues. Germline trimming cut 3 bases from V and 7 bases from J; bases unmatched to any gene: 8. From germline, CDR1 is DFQATT and CDR2 SNEGSKA (reference sequence). This CDR3 is CSASFGTSLNEQFF. The CDR3 nucleotides are TGCAGTGCTAGTTTTGGGACTAGTTTAAATGAGCAGTTCTTC.

At least ten counts were recorded for this clonotype. Relative to the germline gene, one junction end is altered; a read error may explain this. The rearrangement uses TRBV2 and TRBJ1-2; D ambiguous. The CDR3 consists of 12 residues. Per the germline V gene, CDR1 is SNHLY and CDR2 is FYNNEI. The CDR3 coding sequence is TGTGCCAGCAATGAACAGACCTATGGCTACACCTTC. Protein: CASNEQTYGYTF.

This clonotype was observed many times. V gene TRBV7-3 combines with J gene TRBJ2-2; 10 nucleotides match TRBD2. The CDR3 sequence is 15 residues long. V was clipped by 1 base and J by 6 bases; unmatched bases: 2. Germline V gives CDR1 SGHTA, CDR2 FQGTGA. Written as DNA, the CDR3 is TGTGCCAGCAGCTTAATACTAGCGGGACCCGGGGAGCTGTTTTTT. This translates into CASSLILAGPGELFF.

The table lists this clonotype with many counts. The V gene is TRBV10-3, the J gene TRBJ2-1, with 14 positions matching TRBD2. J was trimmed by 7 bases and V by 11 bases; bases with no gene match: 16. Germline lookup yields CDR1 ENHRY and CDR2 SYGVKD. The CDR3 consists of 17 residues. The CDR3 reads CAFGTSGSPHNINEQFF. The CDR3 nucleotides are TGTGCCTTCGGGACTAGCGGGAGTCCACACAACATTAATGAGCAGTTCTTC.

In its sample, this clonotype was seen many times. The V gene is TRBV27, the J gene TRBJ2-7, with TRBD1 as a possible D gene (5 bases). Germline V gene data show CDR1 as MNHEY and CDR2 as SMNVEV (reference sequence). The CDR3 has 13 residues. V lost 3 bases, J lost 7 bases, and 13 bases lay in between. The DNA of the CDR3 is TGTGCCAGCAGTTTTATTCACCAGGGAGAGCAGTACTTC. Its protein product is CASSFIHQGEQYF.

Here the CDR3 DNA reads TGTGCCAGCAGTATCAATGGAGGAAACCAAGAGACCCAGTACTTC. Translation: CASSINGGNQETQYF. The chain links TRBV7-2 to TRBJ2-5; a weak D match, TRBD2 (5 bases). Germline CDR1 reads SGHTA; CDR2 reads FQGNSA. This CDR3 comprises 15 residues. Trimming took 6 bases from V and 0 from J, leaving 14 bases between them.

This clonotype was recorded many times. The chain joins TRBV21-1 to TRBJ2-6. TRBV21-1 is listed as a pseudogene. The CDR3 runs 20 residues. For the CDR3, the DNA is TGTGCCAGCAGCAAAGCAGATCGGGGAAACATTCCCTCTGGGGCCAACGTCCTGACTTTC. It yields the protein CASSKADRGNIPSGANVLTF.

This clonotype was observed many times. The V call is TRBV5-1, the J call TRBJ1-1; perhaps TRBD1 as D (6 bases). Germline V lookup: CDR1 SGHRS, CDR2 YFSETQ. The V end was cut by 4 bases, the J end by 0 bases, with 19 bases between. The length of the CDR3 is 17 residues. This CDR3 reads CASSPRRGGVMNTEAFF. CDR3 in DNA: TGCGCCAGCAGCCCGCGTAGGGGGGGAGTCATGAACACTGAAGCTTTCTTT. Using reference TRBV5-1 and TRBJ1-1 for the parts outside the CDR3, the full variable domain is KAGVTQTPRYLIKTRGQQVTLSCSPISGHRSVSWYQQTPGQGLQFLFEYFSETQRNKGNFPGRFSGRQFSNSRSEMNVSTLELGDSALYLCASSPRRGGVMNTEAFFGQGTRLTVV.

This clonotype was found many times. The chain has TRBV29-1 and TRBJ2-5; tentatively, D is TRBD2 (5 bases). Per germline, CDR1 SQVTM and CDR2 ANQGSEA. The length of the CDR3 is 15 residues. The germline V and J ends were trimmed by 5 bases and 4 bases, with 20 bases remaining between them. This CDR3 reads CSVTTGMIRGETQYF. DNA for the CDR3: TGCAGCGTTACGACGGGGATGATTCGGGGAGAGACCCAGTACTTC.

This clonotype was recorded many times. The J gene is TRBJ2-1, the V gene TRBV29-1; D unclear. Per the germline V gene, CDR1 is SQVTM and CDR2 is ANQGSEA. This CDR3 region has 12 residues. V was shortened by 0 bases and J by 4 bases, with 4 bases between the two germline ends. The CDR3 DNA follows: TGCAGCGTTGAAGAGCAGTACAATGAGCAGTTCTTC. Translating gives CSVEEQYNEQFF.

This clonotype was detected many times. This rearrangement joins TRBV20-1 to TRBJ2-1; D is uncertain. The CDR3 is 13 residues long. CDR1 is DFQATT, CDR2 SNEGSKA, per germline (reference sequence). The V end lost 1 base, the J end lost 9 bases, and 13 bases lay between the germline ends. The CDR3: CSARGYFPGEQFF. DNA for the CDR3: TGCAGTGCTAGAGGGTACTTCCCCGGTGAGCAGTTCTTC.

This clonotype was observed many times. V and J are TRBV19 and TRBJ2-3; possibly TRBD1 for D (6 bases). Per germline, CDR1 LNHDA and CDR2 SQIVND (reference sequence). This CDR3 region has 14 residues. The V end was cut by 4 bases, the J end by 1 base, with 9 bases between. In DNA, the CDR3 is TGTGCCAGTAGTACCCGACAGGGCACAGATACGCAGTATTTT. This encodes CASSTRQGTDTQYF.